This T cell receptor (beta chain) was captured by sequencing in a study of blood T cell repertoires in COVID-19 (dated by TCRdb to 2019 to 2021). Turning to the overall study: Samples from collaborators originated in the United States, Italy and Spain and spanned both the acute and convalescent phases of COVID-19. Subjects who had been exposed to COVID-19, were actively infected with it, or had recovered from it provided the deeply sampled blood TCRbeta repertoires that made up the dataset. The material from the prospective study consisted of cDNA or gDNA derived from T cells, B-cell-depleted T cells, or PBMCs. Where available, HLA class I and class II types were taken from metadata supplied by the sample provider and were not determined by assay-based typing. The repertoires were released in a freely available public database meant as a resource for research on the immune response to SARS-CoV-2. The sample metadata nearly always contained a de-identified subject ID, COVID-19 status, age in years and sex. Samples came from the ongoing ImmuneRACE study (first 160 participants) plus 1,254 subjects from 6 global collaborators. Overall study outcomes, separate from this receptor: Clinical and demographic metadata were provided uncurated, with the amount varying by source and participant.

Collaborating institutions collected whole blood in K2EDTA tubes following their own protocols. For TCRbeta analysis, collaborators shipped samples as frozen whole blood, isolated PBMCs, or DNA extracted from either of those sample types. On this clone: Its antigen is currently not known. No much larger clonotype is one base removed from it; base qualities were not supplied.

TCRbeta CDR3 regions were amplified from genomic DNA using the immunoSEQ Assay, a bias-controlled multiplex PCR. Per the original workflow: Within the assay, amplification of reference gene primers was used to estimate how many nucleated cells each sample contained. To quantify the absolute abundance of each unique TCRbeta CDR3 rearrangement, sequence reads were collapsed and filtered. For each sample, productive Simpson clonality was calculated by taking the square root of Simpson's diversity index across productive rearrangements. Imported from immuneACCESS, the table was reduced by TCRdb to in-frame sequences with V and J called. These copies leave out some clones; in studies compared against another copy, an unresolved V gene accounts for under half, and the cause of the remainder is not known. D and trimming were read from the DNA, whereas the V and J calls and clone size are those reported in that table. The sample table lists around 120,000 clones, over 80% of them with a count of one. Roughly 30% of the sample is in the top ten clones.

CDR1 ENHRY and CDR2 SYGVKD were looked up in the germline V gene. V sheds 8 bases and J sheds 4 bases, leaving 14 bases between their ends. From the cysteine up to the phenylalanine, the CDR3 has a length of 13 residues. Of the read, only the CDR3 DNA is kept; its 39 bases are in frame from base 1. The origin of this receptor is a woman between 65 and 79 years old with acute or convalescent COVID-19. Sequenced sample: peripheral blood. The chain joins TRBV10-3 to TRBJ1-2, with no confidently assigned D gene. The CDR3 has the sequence CAISSEQPYGYTF. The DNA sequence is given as TGTGCCATCTCTTCGGAACAGCCCTATGGCTACACCTTC.